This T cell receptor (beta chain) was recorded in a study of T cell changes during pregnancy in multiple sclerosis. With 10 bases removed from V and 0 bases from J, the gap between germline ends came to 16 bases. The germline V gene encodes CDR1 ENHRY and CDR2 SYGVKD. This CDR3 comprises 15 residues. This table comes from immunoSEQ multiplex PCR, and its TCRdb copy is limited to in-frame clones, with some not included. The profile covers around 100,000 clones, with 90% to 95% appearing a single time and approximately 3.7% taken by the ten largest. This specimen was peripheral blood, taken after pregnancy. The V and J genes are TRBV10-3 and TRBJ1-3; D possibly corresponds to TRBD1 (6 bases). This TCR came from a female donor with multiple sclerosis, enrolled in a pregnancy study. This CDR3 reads CATVTGVTSGNTIYF. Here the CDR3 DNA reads TGTGCCACCGTGACAGGCGTCACCTCTGGAAACACCATATATTTT.